These 14 T cell receptor beta chains came from one sample sequenced in a study of naive and memory T cell subsets (dated by TCRdb to 2017 to 2019). Library preparation employed UMI-ligation and nested PCR. Instrument on record: Illumina MiSeq. An equimolar mix of two oligonucleotides covering both TRBC1 and TRBC2 was used as the beta constant-region primer. The ligated cDNA went through four rounds of PCR with nested alpha and beta constant-region primers together with the SP2 primer. Clones were called with MiXCR by TCRdb after fastp trimmed the public reads at Q25, and only in-frame beta chains were retained. For every CDR3 protein sequence, its rows merge into one entry that carries the most common genes and DNA. For this sample there are 95,000 to 150,000 distinct CDR3 sequences; 35% to 40% appear just once. Clones ranked in the top ten supply about 1% of the sample. What was sequenced was central memory CD4+ T cells from blood. Sample cell subset or site, as interpreted from the label and publication: central memory, CD45RA- CD27+. These receptors came from a human donor in good health.

On this clonotype itself: The CDR3 ends on some other residue instead of the conserved phenylalanine or tryptophan, so this is likely a read error. The chain links TRBV5-4 to TRBJ2-1; 10 bases are shared with TRBD2. Germline values: CDR1 SGHNT, CDR2 YYREEE (reference sequence). This CDR3 comprises 15 residues. Trimming took 5 bases from V and 7 from J; bases not matched to a gene: 9. The CDR3 loop reads CASRKGTSDENEQFS. The CDR3 region has the DNA TGTGCCAGCAGAAAAGGGACTAGCGACGAAAATGAGCAGTTCTCC.

This clonotype came up a few times. The chain employs TRBV6-1 and TRBJ1-1, with D possibly being TRBD1 (5 bases). In germline, CDR1 is MNHNS, CDR2 SASEGT. The CDR3 length is 11 residues. V lost 10 bases and J lost 3, with 9 bases in between. This CDR3 reads CATGTYTEAFF. For the CDR3, the DNA is TGTGCCACAGGGACCTACACTGAAGCTTTCTTT.

This clonotype has a handful of counts. The CDR3 is CSALHLLAGIYNEQFF. In DNA form, the CDR3 reads TGCAGTGCTCTCCACCTACTAGCGGGAATCTACAATGAGCAGTTCTTC. The chain employs TRBV20-1 and TRBJ2-1; 10 nucleotides agree with TRBD2. Germline CDR1 reads DFQATT; CDR2 reads SNEGSKA (reference sequence). The CDR3 runs 16 residues. The junction had 10 bases not matched to a gene; V was cut back by 5 bases and J by 3 bases.

The table lists this clonotype with many counts. The chain uses TRBV29-1 and TRBJ1-4, with D unresolved. The CDR3 sequence is 15 residues long. CDR1 is SQVTM, CDR2 ANQGSEA, per germline. V lost 4 bases, J lost 3 bases, and 15 bases lay in between. CDR3 in DNA: TGCAGCGTTGTTCGGGCAGGATCCTCTAATGAAAAACTGTTTTTT. Its translation is CSVVRAGSSNEKLFF.

This clonotype was seen many times. The chain joins TRBV27 to TRBJ1-6; 8 bases are a match to TRBD1. Germline V gene lookup returns CDR1 MNHEY and CDR2 SMNVEV (reference sequence). V lost 4 bases and J lost 8; bases outside the gene matches: 10. The CDR3 is made up of 16 amino acids. The chain's CDR3 is CASSSSTGESHSPLHF. CDR3 bases: TGTGCCAGCAGTTCCTCGACAGGGGAGTCACATTCACCCCTCCACTTT.

V usage is TRBV28 and J usage is TRBJ2-3; possible D gene TRBD2, 6 bases. The germline V gene has CDR1 MDHEN and CDR2 SYDVKM. The CDR3 length is 13 residues. The CDR3 here is CLVLGLPTDTQYF. CDR3 nucleotides: TGTTTGGTACTGGGACTTCCCACAGATACGCAGTATTTT.

The chain has TRBV5-1 and TRBJ2-1, with TRBD1 matching over 7 bases. J was trimmed by 5 bases and V by 4 bases; bases with no gene match: 9. CDR3 length: 15 amino acids. Per germline, CDR1 SGHRS and CDR2 YFSETQ. Here the CDR3 DNA reads TGCGCCAGCAGCGCGGACAGGCTTGTCCACAATGAGCAGTTCTTC. Translation gives CASSADRLVHNEQFF. Complete variable domain (other parts from reference TRBV5-1 and TRBJ2-1): KAGVTQTPRYLIKTRGQQVTLSCSPISGHRSVSWYQQTPGQGLQFLFEYFSETQRNKGNFPGRFSGRQFSNSRSEMNVSTLELGDSALYLCASSADRLVHNEQFFGPGTRLTVL.

V and J are TRBV27 and TRBJ2-7; D gene uncertain. This CDR3 is 15 amino acids long. Between the trimmed V and J ends, which lost 8 bases and 0 bases, there was a span of 17 bases. CDR1 MNHEY and CDR2 SMNVEV come from the germline V gene (reference sequence). CDR3: CASRPGPANSYEQYF. As DNA, the CDR3 is TGTGCCAGCCGCCCCGGGCCAGCCAACTCCTACGAGCAGTACTTC.

V is TRBV28 and J is TRBJ2-7; D unclear. The CDR3 sequence is 13 residues long. CDR1 MDHEN and CDR2 SYDVKM come from the germline V gene. The germline V and J ends were trimmed by 2 bases and 0 bases, with 5 bases remaining between them. The CDR3 protein is CASSLTPSYEQYF. The CDR3, as DNA: TGTGCCAGCAGTTTAACTCCCTCCTACGAGCAGTACTTC.

The DNA of the CDR3 is TGTGCCAGCAGAGGAAGGACTAGCGGGACCGGGGAGCTGTTTTTT. It encodes CASRGRTSGTGELFF. The chain links TRBV12-3 or TRBV12-4 to TRBJ2-2; the match to TRBD2 covers 11 bases. V shed 6 bases, J shed 5 bases, and the junction held 5 bases outside the gene matches. The CDR3 runs 15 residues.

This clonotype was seen just once. V usage is TRBV29-1 and J usage is TRBJ2-3; D call uncertain. The CDR3 runs 13 residues. V was trimmed by 1 base and J by 2 bases, leaving 7 bases between them. Per the germline V gene, CDR1 is SQVTM and CDR2 is ANQGSEA. Written as DNA, the CDR3 is TGCAGCGTTGAAGTCCCGCCCACAGATACGCAGTATTTT. Its translation is CSVEVPPTDTQYF.

V and J are TRBV5-1 and TRBJ2-3; 8 nucleotides match TRBD2. From germline, CDR1 is SGHRS and CDR2 YFSETQ. There are 17 residues in the CDR3. The J segment lost 6 bases and the V segment lost 4 bases, leaving 16 bases of the junction unmatched. CDR3 bases: TGCGCCAGCAGCAAAGTAGCGGGACCGTCCGGAGGGGATACGCAGTATTTT. Protein product: CASSKVAGPSGGDTQYF.

The V gene is TRBV7-2, the J gene TRBJ2-7; TRBD1 matches 9 bases. CDR3 length: 15 residues. The germline V gene encodes CDR1 SGHTA and CDR2 FQGNSA. V was pared by 5 bases and J by 4 bases, with 9 bases of the junction left unmatched. The CDR3 is CASSVGTGIAYEQYF. CDR3 in DNA: TGTGCCAGCAGCGTCGGGACAGGGATAGCGTACGAGCAGTACTTC.

The V and J genes are TRBV29-1 and TRBJ2-1, with D tentatively TRBD1 or TRBD2 (6 bases each). Germline V gene data show CDR1 as SQVTM and CDR2 as ANQGSEA. CDR3 length: 13 amino acids. Trimming pared 7 bases from V and 3 bases from J, leaving 13 bases between. The CDR3 DNA follows: TGCAGCGCCGGAGGGGGGTTCTACAATGAGCAGTTCTTC. Translation: CSAGGGFYNEQFF.